This TCR beta chain was observed in a study of cytomegalovirus exposure and HLA in healthy donors (dated by TCRdb to about 2017). Background for the entire study: An earlier analysis of roughly 570 of the donors reported about 280 Gb of sequence data and 117 million unique TCR beta sequences obtained from some 170 million T cells. All discovery cohort repertoires had been generated using a single sequencing platform. Among the roughly 430 genotyped donors, approximately 81% belonged to the genetic ancestry cluster associated with self-reported Caucasian donors. Roughly 5 DR-DQ haplotypes were handled as single units for association and clustering, since linkage in the cohort was strong. The number of donors typed differed by locus, with roughly 629-640 for A, B, C, DRB1 and DQB1, roughly 520 for DQA1, approximately 580 for DPA1, and about 450 for DPB1. A later genetic analysis took genome-wide SNP genotypes for about 55% of the 666 donors and used that subset as a discovery cohort. On average, around 240,000 unique TCR beta nucleotide sequences were sequenced per donor among 398 genotyped donors of the cohort, with approximately 18% of those sequences being non-productive. In the later analysis, no new phenotypic data were used to find candidate immune exposures; instead, reliance was placed on TCR beta sequences and their occurrence across donors. Donor age, sex, ethnicity and CMV serostatus were compiled together with the repertoire data. A separate validation cohort of approximately 120 different subjects was used in addition to the roughly 670-subject first cohort. A later analysis re-analyzed previously published TCR beta repertoires from about 600 donors and added high-resolution HLA genotyping to study TCR occurrence patterns. The study was designed to test whether signatures of past pathogen exposure could be identified by cataloging public T cell receptors. HLA typing covered class I and class II loci at four-digit resolution. An earlier analysis of fewer than 700 of the donors applied high-throughput TCR beta sequencing to assess whether each TCR beta V gene segment acted as functional or pseudogenic. To predict cytomegalovirus infection status, the study brought together high-throughput TCR immunosequencing, statistical association of individual TCRs with disease status, and machine learning. Approximately 300 gigabases of sequencing data and around 90 million unique TCR sequences made up an early release that covered under 750 HLA-typed donors. Using immunosequencing, the study profiled T cell repertoires from 666 subjects and related those repertoires to cytomegalovirus serostatus. General study outcomes and caveats: Some IMGT-functional V segments, including TRBV6-2 and TRBV6-3, could not be told apart with the 87-base-pair reads, so those segments were excluded. In vitro tests confirmed that a few of the cytomegalovirus-associated TCR beta chains recognize cytomegalovirus antigens. Correlated functional status among segregating V segments might reflect linkage disequilibrium, but an unknown experimental factor could not be ruled out. The authors suggested that the approach could potentially be extended to other disease states and immunological phenotypes. In an earlier analysis of 450 to 750 of the donors, most TCR beta V segments appeared in productive rearrangements about 87% or about 30% of the time, broadly matching IMGT annotations. An association between a missense DCLRE1C variant and V-gene and J-gene trimming of TCR beta chains was found in a later genetic analysis and replicated in an independent cohort. A later analysis found that HLA-associated TCR beta chains were more clonally expanded and had lower generation probabilities than equally common non-associated chains. Because counts were too low, about 18 rarely observed V segments, including chromosome 9 orphons, were excluded from the earlier analysis of 587 of the donors. A later analysis reported that several top co-occurrence clusters appeared linked to parvovirus B19, influenza, CMV and Epstein-Barr virus. Specific HLA alleles were associated with some 15,000 TCR beta sequences at a false discovery rate of 0.05 in a later analysis. A later analysis found that most CMV-associated TCR beta chains appeared HLA-restricted, with HLA associations seemingly driven largely by CMV exposure. HLA typing was unavailable for some donors at each locus, so association tests used only the typed subset. The sequencing pipeline was judged likely to have produced a cluster of highly shared sequence variants as a technical artifact. According to a later analysis, TCR association rates differed among HLA loci, with DRB1 alleles showing the most associated TCRs and HLA-C alleles showing the fewest. The study gave a list of about 150 TCR beta chains associated with cytomegalovirus. A further reported finding was that TCR beta sequences accurately predicted the HLA-A and HLA-B alleles for most subjects in the first cohort. The only immune exposure information available for the cohort was CMV serostatus. The classifier was reported to diagnose cytomegalovirus status with high specificity and sensitivity in both the original and validation cohorts. Roughly uniform sequencing depth across donors was assumed in presence/absence analyses, although this assumption may not hold. In this cohort, only TCR beta chains were sequenced, and detectable features were limited by the absence of alpha or paired-chain data. Most TCR sequences were seen in very few donors, while some public TCRs were found in many individuals. Strong co-occurrence of HLA alleles, especially DR and DQ, made assigning TCR associations to individual alleles difficult. In a later genetic analysis, fewer N-insertions in productive TCRs were reported among donors in an Asian-associated ancestry cluster than the approximately 670-donor mean.

This clone was found once. Its specific antigen is unknown. No base-level quality is on record; no much larger clone is a single base apart. The CDR3 covers 13 residues, taking in both the cysteine and the phenylalanine. Here the CDR3 DNA is all that survives: 39 bases in frame from base 1. CDR1 and CDR2 (SGHRS, YFSETQ) derive from the germline V gene. Trimming takes 1 base from V and 2 bases from J, and the germline ends sit 6 bases apart. Library construction relied on the immunoSEQ multiplex PCR assay. The multiplex PCR relied on a mix of 60 forward primers for TCR Vbeta segments and 13 reverse primers for TCR Jbeta segments. A multiplex PCR assay on genomic DNA amplified the CDR3 region of rearranged TCR beta genes. On the Illumina HiSeq System, the amplified TCR beta libraries were sequenced as 87-base-pair reads. In the original analysis: A later analysis counted approximately 84 million unique TCR beta chains across the 700 or so repertoires, and about 10 million of these chains were shared by at least two donors. Raw reads were error-corrected and collapsed into unique sequences by a nearest-neighbor algorithm in which closely related sequences were merged to remove PCR and sequencing errors. V, D and J gene segments were assigned by aligning CDR3 sequences to IMGT reference sequences. For a sequence to be retained, a match of at least six nucleotides was required to both a V gene segment and a J gene segment. A rearrangement counted as productive if the CDR3 had no stop codons and remained in frame with V and J, and every other rearrangement counted as non-productive. Following IMGT convention, CDR3 was defined as the stretch from the second conserved V-encoded cysteine up to the conserved J-encoded phenylalanine. The earlier analysis of about 620 of the donors excluded sequences that lacked an unambiguous match to a single V gene segment. In an earlier analysis of 450 to 750 of the donors, a V segment was called functional when productive rearrangements were above 56.7%, and segregating when the standard deviation between donors exceeded 5%. To diagnose cytomegalovirus status from the catalog of TCR beta chain sequences, a statistical classification framework was built. A later analysis assigned V and J genes by comparing TCR nucleotide sequences with IMGT/GENE-DB human TR gene sequences. Using the TCRdist pipeline, a later analysis assigned CDR3 sequences along with most-parsimonious VDJ recombination scenarios. A later analysis defined each TCR beta chain by its CDR3 amino acid sequence plus V-gene family, and excluded reads lacking a unique V-gene family. In a later analysis, around 650 highly shared, low-generation-probability nucleotide sequences were removed to address suspected cross-contamination and a sequencing artifact. In a later analysis, a clonal expansion index was calculated for each public chain from normalized within-repertoire ranks of inferred template counts. Generation probabilities in a later analysis came from a VDJ recombination model fitted to out-of-frame rearrangements, and those results were checked against IGoR. A later analysis scored TCR-TCR, TCR-HLA and TCR-CMV co-occurrence with hypergeometric tests, applying a repertoire-size bias correction to TCR pairs. To estimate false discovery rates, a later analysis permuted the HLA or CMV assignments 20 times. In a later analysis, co-occurring TCRs were grouped using DBSCAN, and TCRdist sequence similarity was added for clustering within HLA-allele-positive subsets. Repertoires with fewer than 30,000 or more than 120,000 public chains were left out of co-occurrence clustering, as were about 5 repertoires with anomalous nucleotide sharing. Sourced from immuneACCESS, this table was stored by TCRdb with only in-frame sequences that have V and J called. A share of the clones is absent; for the studies checked, an unresolved V gene accounts for under half, and the remainder has no known explanation. The V and J calls and clone size were taken over from that table, and D and trimming were inferred from the DNA. The sample table records about 190,000 clones; 75% to 90% of these occur just once. The ten largest clones represent about 2.6% of the sample.

The cohort was made up of 500 to 850 healthy bone marrow donors. At the time of sampling, all cohort members were nominally healthy, though unrecorded immune exposures were likely present. The donor was CMV seropositive and belonged to the group of more than 250 seropositive cohort members. A peripheral blood sample was provided by each donor, and peripheral blood mononuclear cells were used for TCR beta sequencing. Genomic DNA extraction from the blood cell samples was performed with the Qiagen DNeasy Blood Extraction Kit. This TCR was recovered from a woman aged 45-59 years in good health and CMV-seropositive. Sequencing was done on a sample of PBMCs. The rearrangement joined TRBV5-1 to TRBJ2-5, with no confidently assigned D gene. The nucleotide sequence is given as TGCGCCAGCAGCTTGTCCCTACAAGAGACCCAGTACTTC. Its translation reads: CASSLSLQETQYF.